The T cell receptor beta chain described here comes from a study of Ad26.COV2.S vaccination and SARS-CoV-2 variants. Germline-derived CDR1 and CDR2 are SGHVS and FNYEAQ. The CDR3 has 14 residues. V lost 5 bases, J lost 2 bases, and 13 bases lay in between. Some clones are missing from TCRdb's copy, which holds only in-frame ones; the method was immunoSEQ multiplex PCR. The sample shows around 94,000 clones, roughly 80% of them seen only once. The chain has TRBV7-6 and TRBJ2-7; D is tentatively TRBD1 or TRBD2 (5 bases each). Material: peripheral blood, obtained after recovery from COVID-19. This receptor was obtained from a human donor who had recovered from COVID-19. The CDR3 reads CASSIRESTYEQYF. The CDR3 DNA reads TGTGCCAGCAGCATCAGGGAGTCAACCTACGAGCAGTACTTC.